A selection of T cell receptor beta chains follows, all from one sample in a study of cytomegalovirus exposure and HLA in healthy donors. Sequencing used immunoSEQ multiplex PCR; TCRdb keeps in-frame clones, though not all of them. The sample holds roughly 140,000 clones, about 74% seen once. Sequences were obtained from PBMCs. The receptors stem from a woman between 50 and 59 years old in good health and CMV-seronegative. Both conserved end residues are part of each CDR3. Fields, in order: V gene, clone size, D gene, J gene, CDR3 DNA, CDR3 protein. The D gene is left open where the match is weak. Not all rows give a size; the values are once, few, many and, for expanded clones, a class.

TRBV9,NA,NA,TRBJ1-6,TGTGCCAGCAGCATTCAGGGGAATTCACCCCTCCACTTT,CASSIQGNSPLHF
TRBV27,NA,NA,TRBJ1-5,TGTGCCAGCAGTTACACAGGGCTCAATCAGCCCCAGCATTTT,CASSYTGLNQPQHF
TRBV10-3,NA,TRBD2,TRBJ2-5,TGTGCCATCAGTGGCGGGGGGAGGGAAGAGACCCAGTACTTC,CAISGGGREETQYF
TRBV15,NA,NA,TRBJ1-4,TGTGCCACCAGCAGAGGGGGAGGTGAAAAACTGTTTTTT,CATSRGGGEKLFF
TRBV12-5,once,NA,TRBJ1-2,TGTGCTAGTGGCCTAGGTGACTATGGCTACACCTTC,CASGLGDYGYTF
TRBV2,NA,NA,TRBJ1-1,TGTGCCAGCAGCTTTCGACGAGGCGGCGGCGGCATGAACACTGAAGCTTTCTTT,CASSFRRGGGGMNTEAFF
TRBV29-1,NA,NA,TRBJ1-2,TGCAGCGGATCGGCCGGGGGGAACTATGGCTACACCTTC,CSGSAGGNYGYTF
TRBV19,NA,TRBD2,TRBJ2-7,TGTGCCAGTAGTGTGCTAGCGGGGGTCCACTCCTACGAGCAGTACTTC,CASSVLAGVHSYEQYF
TRBV5-6,once,TRBD1,TRBJ2-3,TGTGCCAGCAGCTTGGAAGGGACAGGATTCACAGATACGCAGTATTTT,CASSLEGTGFTDTQYF
TRBV5-4,NA,NA,TRBJ2-5,TGTGCCAGCAGCTTGGATGCGGCTTATTCCGAGACCCAGTACTTC,CASSLDAAYSETQYF
TRBV9,NA,NA,TRBJ1-6,TGTGCCAGCAGCGTAGAAGGGGAAACTTCACCCCTCCACTTT,CASSVEGETSPLHF
TRBV4-2,NA,NA,TRBJ1-2,TGTGCCAGCAGCCAAGGTGGAGTATTCCAGCAGGGTGGCTACACCTTC,CASSQGGVFQQGGYTF
TRBV9,NA,NA,TRBJ2-7,TGTGCCAGCAGCGTAGGGGGAACCCGGGACTCTTCCTACGAGCAGTACTTC,CASSVGGTRDSSYEQYF
TRBV20-1,few,NA,TRBJ2-3,TGCAGTGCGGGGGGAACAGATACGCAGTATTTT,CSAGGTDTQYF
TRBV6-5,NA,NA,TRBJ2-5,TGTGCCAGCAGTCAAGGGGCGGGGATGGGGGAGACCCAGTACTTC,CASSQGAGMGETQYF
TRBV15,NA,NA,TRBJ1-6,TGTGCCACCAGCGGCGGACTGCAGAATTCACCCCTCCACTTT,CATSGGLQNSPLHF
TRBV7-9,NA,NA,TRBJ1-4,TGTGCCAGCAGCCGAGGATCAACTAATGAAAAACTGTTTTTT,CASSRGSTNEKLFF
TRBV11-1,NA,NA,TRBJ1-2,TGTGCCAGCAGCTCCCCCCCAGATGGCTACACCTTC,CASSSPPDGYTF
TRBV29-1,NA,TRBD1,TRBJ2-1,TGCAGCGTTACCCCAGGGGGCGTGCAGTTCTTC,CSVTPGGVQFF
TRBV5-6,NA,NA,TRBJ2-5,TGTGCCAGCAGCTTTCTAGGAGAAGAGACCCAGTACTTC,CASSFLGEETQYF
TRBV4-1,NA,NA,TRBJ2-3,TGCGCCAGCAGCCAAGGGAGCGGAGGCACAGATACGCAGTATTTT,CASSQGSGGTDTQYF
TRBV6-4,NA,NA,TRBJ1-5,TGTGCCAGCAGTGGAGAGGCCGGAGGTCAGCCCCAGCATTTT,CASSGEAGGQPQHF
TRBV6-5,NA,NA,TRBJ1-2,TGTGCCAGCAGGGGAGCTAACTATGGCTACACCTTC,CASRGANYGYTF
TRBV6-1,NA,NA,TRBJ1-5,TGTGCCAGCAGTGACTATAGCAATCAGCCCCAGCATTTT,CASSDYSNQPQHF
TRBV29-1,NA,TRBD1,TRBJ1-2,TGCAGCTCTCAGGTCCCCGGGACAGGGAGTGGTGGCTACACCTTC,CSSQVPGTGSGGYTF
TRBV30,few,NA,TRBJ1-2,TGTGCCTGGAGTGTAGCCAGGGGCGGGGGCTACACCTTC,CAWSVARGGGYTF
TRBV6-5,few,TRBD1,TRBJ2-3,TGTGCCAGCAGTTACAACGACAGGGGGACAGATACGCAGTATTTT,CASSYNDRGTDTQYF
TRBV11-1,NA,TRBD2,TRBJ2-1,TGTGCCAGCAGCTTGCTTCGAAGGCTAGCGGTTCCCAATGAGCAGTTCTTC,CASSLLRRLAVPNEQFF
TRBV5-8,NA,NA,TRBJ2-5,TGTGCCAGCAGCTTTAGGGGACTCCCGTACCAAGAGACCCAGTACTTC,CASSFRGLPYQETQYF
TRBV5-6,NA,TRBD1,TRBJ2-5,TGTGCCAGCAGCCCAGACAGGGGTTCTCACGAGGGAGAGACCCAGTACTTC,CASSPDRGSHEGETQYF
TRBV14,NA,NA,TRBJ2-7,TGTGCCAGCAGCCAAGTTCTAGACGCCCCATACGAGCAGTACTTC,CASSQVLDAPYEQYF
TRBV6-5,NA,TRBD1,TRBJ1-5,TGTGCCAGCAGCCGAGGACAGGGCAATCAGCCCCAGCATTTT,CASSRGQGNQPQHF
TRBV7-9,once,TRBD1,TRBJ2-7,TGTGCCAGCAGCTGGGACAGGGAGTCCTACGAGCAGTACTTC,CASSWDRESYEQYF
TRBV7-2,NA,TRBD1,TRBJ2-5,TGTGCCAGCAGCTTACGCGTCCTAGACAGGGGGGGAGGGACCCAGTACTTC,CASSLRVLDRGGGTQYF
TRBV9,NA,TRBD2,TRBJ2-2,TGTGCCAGCAGCGTAGGCGGGCTAGCGGGGGGAACCGGGGAGCTGTTTTTT,CASSVGGLAGGTGELFF
TRBV7-9,once,NA,TRBJ2-7,TGTGCCAGCAGCTTCGCGGCCGAACTAACTAACTTC,CASSFAAELTNF
TRBV13,NA,NA,TRBJ1-3,TGTGCCAGCAGCTTAGGGCGCGGGAGCTCTGGAAACACCATATATTTT,CASSLGRGSSGNTIYF
TRBV9,NA,NA,TRBJ1-1,TGTGCCAGCAGCGTGCTCGCGGGAGACACTGAAGCTTTCTTT,CASSVLAGDTEAFF
TRBV15,once,NA,TRBJ1-6,TGTGCCACCAGCCCTGTGACGGAGTCACCCCTCCACTTT,CATSPVTESPLHF
TRBV6-5,NA,NA,TRBJ2-2,TGTGCCAGCAGTTCAGGGTCGAACACCGGGGAGCTGTTTTTT,CASSSGSNTGELFF
TRBV13,few,TRBD2,TRBJ2-1,TGTGCCAGCAGGGGGCCGGGGGGGGTATTCAATGAGCAGTTCTTC,CASRGPGGVFNEQFF